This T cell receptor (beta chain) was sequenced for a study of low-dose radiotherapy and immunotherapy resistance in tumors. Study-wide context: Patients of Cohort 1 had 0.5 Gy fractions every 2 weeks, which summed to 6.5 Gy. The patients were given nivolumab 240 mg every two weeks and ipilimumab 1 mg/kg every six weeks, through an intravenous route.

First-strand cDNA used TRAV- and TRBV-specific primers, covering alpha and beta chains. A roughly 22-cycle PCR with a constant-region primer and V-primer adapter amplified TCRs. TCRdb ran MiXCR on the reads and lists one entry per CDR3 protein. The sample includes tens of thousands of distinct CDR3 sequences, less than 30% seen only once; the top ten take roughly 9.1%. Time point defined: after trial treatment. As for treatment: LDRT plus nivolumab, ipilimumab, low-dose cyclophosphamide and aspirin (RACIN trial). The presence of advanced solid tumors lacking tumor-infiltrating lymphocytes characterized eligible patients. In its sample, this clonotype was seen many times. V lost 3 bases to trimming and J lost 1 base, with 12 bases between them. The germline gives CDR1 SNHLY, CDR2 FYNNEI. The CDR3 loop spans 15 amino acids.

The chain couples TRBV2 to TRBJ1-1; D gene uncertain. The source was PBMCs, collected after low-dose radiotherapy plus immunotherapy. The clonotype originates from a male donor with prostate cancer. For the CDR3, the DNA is TGTGCCAGCAGTGAGGACCGAAGGCGGAACACTGAAGCTTTCTTT. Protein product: CASSEDRRRNTEAFF.